Below, one T cell receptor beta chain is given with its context. Its antigen is currently unknown. With 2 bases clipped from V and 7 bases from J, the junction kept 8 bases outside the gene matches. The germline V gene encodes CDR1 SGHTA and CDR2 FQGTGA. There are 15 residues in the CDR3. This entry comes from a study of neoadjuvant anti-PD-1 for oral cavity cancer. Study-level background: Before surgery, most patients got three to four biweekly 3 mg/kg nivolumab doses.

The protocol was immunoSEQ multiplex PCR, while the TCRdb copy is restricted to in-frame clones and leaves out a portion. Among fewer than 90,000 clones listed, roughly four fifths were seen once. PBMCs were not maintained or expanded in culture before analysis. Study-wide results and limits: Post-nivolumab, blood T cell clonality was significantly elevated in non-responders.

The chain links TRBV7-3 to TRBJ2-1, with TRBD2 matching over 7 bases. This receptor was identified in a person aged 35-79 years with oral cavity squamous cell carcinoma. The specimen comprised PBMCs, sampled before nivolumab (anti-PD-1) treatment. The CDR3 region has the DNA TGTGCCAGCAGCTTATCAAGCGGGATGGGAAATGAGCAGTTCTTC. Protein sequence: CASSLSSGMGNEQFF.